The 11 T cell receptor beta chains below were found in one sample sequenced in a study of shared clonotypes between healthy human individuals. TCRdb keeps only in-frame clones here, not all; method: immunoSEQ multiplex PCR. The sample holds around 1.9 million clones, more than 85% seen once. In the naive CD8 group, cells lacked CD45RO and were positively selected for CCR7, so terminally differentiated effector memory CD45RA+ cells were left out. Material: naive CD8+ T cells from PBMCs. Receptors were obtained from a man between 18 and 35 years old in good health. Some clones in this sample may be carry-over from other donors' samples.

This clone was recorded a few times. The CDR3 reads CASSVTGSAEAFF. The CDR3 nucleotides are TGTGCCAGCAGCGTGACAGGGAGCGCTGAAGCTTTCTTT. The chain combines TRBV25-1 with TRBJ1-1; 7 bases are shared with TRBD1. The CDR3 length is 13 residues. Germline-derived CDR1 and CDR2 are MGHDK and SYGVNS. V was pared by 6 bases and J by 6 bases, with 7 bases of the junction left unmatched.

V and J are TRBV6-5 and TRBJ1-1; TRBD1 might be the D (6 bases). Between the trimmed V and J ends, which lost 6 bases and 10 bases, there was a span of 15 bases. This CDR3 has 12 residues. Germline V gene sequence: CDR1 MNHEY, CDR2 SVGAGI. DNA of the CDR3: TGTGCCAGCAGCCCCGACAGGACAAGAGCTTTCTTT. It is translated as CASSPDRTRAFF.

As for this clone: Other DNA sequences from this sample encode an identical CDR3 as well. The chain recombines TRBV9 with TRBJ1-1; the match to TRBD1 covers 8 bases. The germline CDR1 and CDR2 sequences are SGDLS and YYNGEE. The trim removed 3 bases at V and 4 bases at J, leaving 2 bases unmatched. The CDR3 has 13 amino acids. CDR3 nucleotide sequence: TGTGCCAGCAGCGCAGGGGGCCTCACTGAAGCTTTCTTT. This sequence encodes CASSAGGLTEAFF.

This clone was seen once. The chain uses TRBV6-6 and TRBJ2-5; no reliable D call. Germline V lookup: CDR1 MNHNY, CDR2 SVGAGI (reference sequence). CDR3 length equals 14 residues. Trimming removed 2 bases at V and 1 base at J, with 8 bases between. CDR3 bases: TGTGCCAGCAGTTACAGTAGGGTCCAAGAGACCCAGTACTTC. Amino acid sequence: CASSYSRVQETQYF.

The genes are TRBV9 and TRBJ2-4; D assignment may be TRBD1 or TRBD2 (5 bases each). CDR1 and CDR2 from the germline V gene are SGDLS and YYNGEE. V was clipped by 0 bases and J by 0 bases, with 7 bases between them. This CDR3 comprises 15 residues. The CDR3 sequence is CASSVDGGAKNIQYF. DNA of the CDR3: TGTGCCAGCAGCGTAGATGGGGGAGCCAAAAACATTCAGTACTTC.

This chain uses TRBV19 with TRBJ1-2, with 7 bases aligning to TRBD1. In germline, CDR1 is LNHDA, CDR2 SQIVND (reference sequence). This CDR3 comprises 14 residues. V lost 3 bases and J lost 4; bases outside the gene matches: 5. CDR3 residues: CASSIRDRLYGYTF. The CDR3 coding sequence is TGTGCCAGTAGTATTCGGGACAGACTCTATGGCTACACCTTC. The full variable domain, in which reference TRBV19 and TRBJ1-2 provide the parts outside the CDR3, is DGGITQSPKYLFRKEGQNVTLSCEQNLNHDAMYWYRQDPGQGLRLIYYSQIVNDFQKGDIAEGYSVSREKKESFPLTVTSAQKNPTAFYLCASSIRDRLYGYTFGSGTRLTVV.

The gene calls are TRBV29-1 and TRBJ2-7, with unresolved D. Trimming stripped 2 bases from V and 7 bases from J, with 12 bases between. The CDR3 consists of 12 residues. The germline gives CDR1 SQVTM, CDR2 ANQGSEA. The CDR3 loop reads CSVEWTGREQYF. CDR3 nucleotide sequence: TGCAGCGTTGAATGGACCGGGCGGGAGCAGTACTTC.

The chain combines TRBV28 with TRBJ1-2, with 8 bases identical to TRBD1. CDR3 length: 14 amino acids. Germline-derived CDR1 and CDR2 are MDHEN and SYDVKM. With V trimmed by 6 bases and J by 0 bases, 3 bases remained unmatched. The CDR3 DNA reads as TGTGCCAGCAGGGGGACAGGAACTAACTATGGCTACACCTTC. This gives the protein CASRGTGTNYGYTF.

The chain employs TRBV10-2 and TRBJ2-6, with 8 nucleotides matching TRBD1. Per the germline V gene, CDR1 is WSHSY and CDR2 is SAAADI. The CDR3 is made up of 16 amino acids. J gave up 0 bases and V 6 bases, and 4 bases lay outside the gene matches. The CDR3 loop reads CASRDRGSSGANVLTF. As DNA, the CDR3 is TGCGCCAGCAGAGACAGGGGTAGCTCTGGGGCCAACGTCCTGACTTTC.

The chain links TRBV28 to TRBJ1-2; 8 nucleotides agree with TRBD1. J lost 4 bases, V lost 7 bases, and 14 bases had no gene match. This CDR3 has 16 amino acids. Germline assignment: CDR1 MDHEN and CDR2 SYDVKM. CDR3 nucleotide sequence: TGTGCCAGCACCCCACCCGGACAGGGCCCTTTCTATGGCTACACCTTC. Residues: CASTPPGQGPFYGYTF.

The chain combines TRBV4-3 with TRBJ1-6, with 8 bases identical to TRBD1. Germline V lookup: CDR1 LGHNA, CDR2 YSLEER. The trim removed 1 base at V and 9 bases at J, leaving 5 bases unmatched. The CDR3 is 15 residues long. The CDR3 protein is CASSQGTGLGSPLHF. The CDR3 DNA reads TGCGCCAGCAGCCAAGGGACAGGGTTGGGTTCACCCCTCCACTTT.